These T cell receptor beta chains were read from a single sample in a study of T-cell memory formation after mild COVID-19. Each CDR3 protein is one row after TCRdb ran MiXCR on the 5' RACE reads. The profile covers about 350,000 distinct CDR3 sequences, with around 27% appearing a single time and about 13% taken by the ten largest. The sequenced sample consisted of PBMCs or a T cell subset sorted from them (not recorded which). The receptors stem from an adult woman who had mild COVID-19 (a few samples of this study predate the infection). Cell type and time point are not known. CDR3s include the opening cysteine and the closing phenylalanine or tryptophan. D genes are given only for firm matches. Expanded clones get a size class; other rows say once, few or many, or leave the size out.

v_gene,abundance,j_gene,d_gene,CDR3aa,CDR3nt
TRBV5-1,few,TRBJ1-1,.,CASSFSVRGADTEAFF,TGCGCCAGCAGCTTTTCAGTTAGGGGGGCTGACACTGAAGCTTTCTTT
TRBV30,.,TRBJ2-7,TRBD2,CAWTGGGYEQYF,TGTGCCTGGACGGGAGGAGGCTACGAGCAGTACTTC
TRBV25-1,.,TRBJ2-7,.,CASSDPASGYEQYF,TGTGCCAGCAGTGACCCCGCCAGCGGGTACGAGCAGTACTTC
TRBV18,.,TRBJ2-3,TRBD1,CASSPPTGQGGGASTDTQYF,TGTGCCAGCTCACCCCCGACGGGACAGGGAGGGGGAGCGAGCACAGATACGCAGTATTTT
TRBV18,.,TRBJ2-7,.,CASSPEGSPYEQYF,TGTGCCAGCTCACCGGAGGGTAGCCCCTACGAGCAGTACTTC
TRBV5-1,.,TRBJ2-1,.,CASSLERGRNNEQFF,TGCGCCAGCAGCTTGGAGAGGGGTCGCAACAATGAGCAGTTCTTC
TRBV5-1,.,TRBJ2-3,.,CASSSLTATDTQYF,TGCGCCAGCAGCTCTCTTACCGCCACAGATACGCAGTATTTT
TRBV5-1,few,TRBJ2-1,TRBD1,CASSQGIRTGDELF,TGCGCCAGCTCGCAGGGGATAAGGACAGGAGATGAACTCTTC
TRBV10-3,few,TRBJ2-7,TRBD1,CATTGTGGTEQYF,TGTGCCACGACCGGGACAGGGGGCACGGAGCAGTACTTC
TRBV9,.,TRBJ2-2,.,CASSALSGTNTGELFF,TGTGCCAGCAGCGCCTTGTCCGGGACGAACACCGGGGAGCTGTTTTTT
TRBV12-3/TRBV12-4,.,TRBJ2-1,.,CASSLGEGGNEQFF,TGTGCCAGCAGCCTAGGGGAGGGGGGCAATGAGCAGTTCTTC